This T cell receptor (beta chain) was sequenced during a study of shared clonotypes between healthy human individuals. The overall study: Researchers drew samples from two women and a few men aged 18 to 49.

This clone appeared once. Its specificity is unknown. Per the original methods: Because ImmunoSEQ provided only junction sequences with no quality scores, the filtering differed. Sequencing was performed with immunoSEQ multiplex PCR; in TCRdb, only in-frame clones are kept and a portion is missing. The V and J calls and clone size are taken from that table; D and trimming were inferred from the DNA. The sample lists 2,500,000 or so clones; 85% to 95% were seen once. General study points: Rarefaction showed that sequencing of sorted subsets was incomplete (despite large depth). Limitation of the genetic and exposure-history diversity represented came from the few donors.

The CDR3 extends over 18 amino acids. Per germline, CDR1 WNHNN and CDR2 SYGVQD (reference sequence). V was clipped by 1 base and J by 0 bases, with 19 bases between them. The chain links TRBV10-1 to TRBJ2-7; no clear D gene. This sequence originates from a man between 18 and 29 years old in good health. Some clones in this sample may be carry-over from other donors' samples. Input material: naive CD4+ T cells from PBMCs. As to subset: CD45RA+ positively selected. The CDR3 protein is CASSEYLGQHCCSYEQYF. Here the CDR3 DNA reads TGCGCCAGCAGTGAGTATCTTGGGCAGCATTGTTGCTCCTACGAGCAGTACTTC.